Listed below are T cell receptor beta chains from one sample, sequenced in a study of blood T cell repertoires in COVID-19. Profiling relied on immunoSEQ multiplex PCR, and the TCRdb table lists in-frame clones only, not all of them. The top ten hold 7.6% of the sample, which has some 120,000 clones, around 89% seen once. Specimen: peripheral blood. Every receptor here comes from a man aged 50 or older with acute or convalescent COVID-19. Both conserved end residues are part of each CDR3. Fields, in order: J gene, D gene, clone size, CDR3 length, V gene, CDR3 protein, CDR3 DNA. The D gene is left open where the match is weak. Size tells how often a clone was seen (once, few, many) or the class of an expanded clone, and some rows leave it out.

j_gene: TRBJ2-1; d_gene: NA; abundance: NA; len: 13; v_gene: TRBV5-1; CDR3aa: CASSLNQGGEQFF; CDR3nt: TGCGCCAGCAGCTTAAATCAGGGAGGCGAGCAGTTCTTC
j_gene: TRBJ2-7; d_gene: NA; abundance: NA; len: 14; v_gene: TRBV19; CDR3aa: CASSIGGTSYEQYF; CDR3nt: TGTGCCAGTAGTATCGGCGGGACGTCCTACGAGCAGTACTTC
j_gene: TRBJ2-2; d_gene: TRBD2; abundance: NA; len: 18; v_gene: TRBV3-1/TRBV3-2; CDR3aa: CASSQDPSGNARAGELFF; CDR3nt: TGTGCCAGCAGCCAAGATCCTAGCGGGAATGCTAGAGCCGGGGAGCTGTTTTTT
j_gene: TRBJ1-3; d_gene: NA; abundance: NA; len: 15; v_gene: TRBV6-5; CDR3aa: CASRKDSNSGNTIYF; CDR3nt: TGTGCCAGCAGGAAAGACAGCAACTCTGGAAACACCATATATTTT
j_gene: TRBJ2-2; d_gene: NA; abundance: NA; len: 17; v_gene: TRBV7-9; CDR3aa: CASSLFLRGTNTGELFF; CDR3nt: TGTGCCAGCAGCTTGTTCCTCCGGGGGACTAACACCGGGGAGCTGTTTTTT
j_gene: TRBJ1-2; d_gene: NA; abundance: NA; len: 14; v_gene: TRBV5-4; CDR3aa: CASSSAGREYGYTF; CDR3nt: TGTGCCAGCAGCTCTGCCGGGAGGGAGTATGGCTACACCTTC
j_gene: TRBJ1-1; d_gene: TRBD1; abundance: once; len: 14; v_gene: TRBV6-5; CDR3aa: CASSYEGATTEAFF; CDR3nt: TGTGCCAGCAGTTACGAGGGGGCGACCACTGAAGCTTTCTTT
j_gene: TRBJ1-5; d_gene: TRBD1; abundance: NA; len: 17; v_gene: TRBV15; CDR3aa: CATSRAFQGVRNQPQHF; CDR3nt: TGTGCCACCAGCAGAGCTTTTCAGGGGGTCCGCAATCAGCCCCAGCATTTT
j_gene: TRBJ2-2; d_gene: TRBD1; abundance: NA; len: 17; v_gene: TRBV11-3; CDR3aa: CASSPFGGQGNTGELFF; CDR3nt: TGTGCCAGCAGCCCCTTCGGGGGACAGGGAAACACCGGGGAGCTGTTTTTT
j_gene: TRBJ2-2; d_gene: TRBD1; abundance: NA; len: 14; v_gene: TRBV2; CDR3aa: CASSRQGSAGELFF; CDR3nt: TGTGCCAGCAGCCGACAGGGTTCGGCCGGGGAGCTGTTTTTT
j_gene: TRBJ2-1; d_gene: NA; abundance: NA; len: 12; v_gene: TRBV9; CDR3aa: CASGTNENEQFF; CDR3nt: TGTGCCAGCGGGACAAACGAAAATGAGCAGTTCTTC
j_gene: TRBJ1-4; d_gene: TRBD1; abundance: NA; len: 15; v_gene: TRBV25-1; CDR3aa: CASSDPRPGGEKLFF; CDR3nt: TGTGCCAGCAGTGACCCCCGCCCAGGGGGTGAAAAACTGTTTTTT
j_gene: TRBJ1-4; d_gene: NA; abundance: NA; len: 14; v_gene: TRBV19; CDR3aa: CASRVGGVAEKLFF; CDR3nt: TGTGCCAGTAGAGTCGGGGGAGTCGCTGAAAAACTGTTTTTT
j_gene: TRBJ2-1; d_gene: NA; abundance: NA; len: 15; v_gene: TRBV5-6; CDR3aa: CASSLSLAPYNEQFF; CDR3nt: TGTGCCAGCAGCTTGTCTCTAGCGCCCTACAATGAGCAGTTCTTC
j_gene: TRBJ1-2; d_gene: TRBD1; abundance: NA; len: 13; v_gene: TRBV27; CDR3aa: CASSSGTGDGYTF; CDR3nt: TGTGCCAGCAGCTCCGGGACAGGGGATGGCTACACCTTC
j_gene: TRBJ2-7; d_gene: TRBD1; abundance: NA; len: 15; v_gene: TRBV30; CDR3aa: CAWSVPGQGHYEQYF; CDR3nt: TGTGCCTGGAGTGTACCGGGACAGGGGCACTACGAGCAGTACTTC
j_gene: TRBJ2-7; d_gene: NA; abundance: NA; len: 14; v_gene: TRBV12-5; CDR3aa: CASGLVPGPYEQYF; CDR3nt: TGTGCTAGTGGTTTGGTACCGGGTCCCTACGAGCAGTACTTC
j_gene: TRBJ2-3; d_gene: TRBD2; abundance: NA; len: 16; v_gene: TRBV19; CDR3aa: CASGTSGRSHPDTQYF; CDR3nt: TGTGCCAGCGGGACTAGCGGGAGGTCCCATCCAGATACGCAGTATTTT
j_gene: TRBJ2-1; d_gene: NA; abundance: NA; len: 15; v_gene: TRBV3-1/TRBV3-2; CDR3aa: CASRVGAGGYNEQFF; CDR3nt: TGTGCCAGCAGGGTCGGAGCGGGCGGCTACAATGAGCAGTTCTTC
j_gene: TRBJ1-2; d_gene: NA; abundance: NA; len: 15; v_gene: TRBV11-2; CDR3aa: CASSIALDSNYGYTF; CDR3nt: TGTGCCAGCAGCATCGCCCTAGACAGTAACTATGGCTACACCTTC
j_gene: TRBJ1-1; d_gene: TRBD1; abundance: NA; len: 15; v_gene: TRBV6-1; CDR3aa: CASSEAGQGDTEAFF; CDR3nt: TGTGCCAGCAGTGAAGCGGGACAGGGGGACACTGAAGCTTTCTTT
j_gene: TRBJ1-2; d_gene: NA; abundance: NA; len: 17; v_gene: TRBV19; CDR3aa: CASSMLEAQHPLYGYTF; CDR3nt: TGTGCCAGTAGTATGCTGGAGGCGCAGCATCCCCTCTATGGCTACACCTTC
j_gene: TRBJ1-3; d_gene: NA; abundance: NA; len: 11; v_gene: TRBV10-2; CDR3aa: CASHRGNTIYF; CDR3nt: TGCGCCAGCCACAGGGGAAACACCATATATTTT
j_gene: TRBJ2-2; d_gene: TRBD2; abundance: NA; len: 17; v_gene: TRBV24-1; CDR3aa: CATSDPAPSGNTGELFF; CDR3nt: TGTGCCACCAGTGATCCGGCCCCTAGCGGGAACACCGGGGAGCTGTTTTTT
j_gene: TRBJ1-5; d_gene: NA; abundance: NA; len: 12; v_gene: TRBV2; CDR3aa: CASREVNQPQHF; CDR3nt: TGTGCCAGCAGGGAGGTCAATCAGCCCCAGCATTTT
j_gene: TRBJ1-2; d_gene: NA; abundance: NA; len: 16; v_gene: TRBV14; CDR3aa: CASSQLPREVSYGYTF; CDR3nt: TGTGCCAGCAGCCAATTGCCCAGGGAAGTTTCCTATGGCTACACCTTC
j_gene: TRBJ2-7; d_gene: NA; abundance: NA; len: 11; v_gene: TRBV4-1; CDR3aa: CASSQYGEQYF; CDR3nt: TGCGCCAGCAGCCAATACGGCGAGCAGTACTTC
j_gene: TRBJ1-5; d_gene: TRBD1; abundance: NA; len: 15; v_gene: TRBV4-1; CDR3aa: CASSHIGQGNQPQHF; CDR3nt: TGCGCCAGCAGCCACATCGGACAGGGGAATCAGCCCCAGCATTTT
j_gene: TRBJ2-1; d_gene: NA; abundance: NA; len: 10; v_gene: TRBV11-2; CDR3aa: CASSQGEQFF; CDR3nt: TGTGCCAGCAGCCAGGGAGAGCAGTTCTTC
j_gene: TRBJ2-1; d_gene: TRBD2; abundance: NA; len: 17; v_gene: TRBV5-4; CDR3aa: CASSLELGAGGNNEQFF; CDR3nt: TGTGCCAGCAGCTTGGAACTCGGAGCGGGAGGGAACAATGAGCAGTTCTTC
j_gene: TRBJ1-5; d_gene: TRBD1; abundance: NA; len: 15; v_gene: TRBV27; CDR3aa: CASSLRTGLRQPQHF; CDR3nt: TGTGCCAGCAGTCTCCGGACAGGGTTACGTCAGCCCCAGCATTTT
j_gene: TRBJ2-5; d_gene: TRBD2; abundance: NA; len: 13; v_gene: TRBV10-2; CDR3aa: CASSVAGGGAQYF; CDR3nt: TGCGCCAGCAGTGTAGCGGGGGGAGGGGCCCAGTACTTC
j_gene: TRBJ2-5; d_gene: TRBD2; abundance: NA; len: 17; v_gene: TRBV27; CDR3aa: CASSRRLAGGPRETQYF; CDR3nt: TGTGCCAGCAGTCGGAGGCTAGCGGGAGGGCCTAGAGAGACCCAGTACTTC
j_gene: TRBJ2-5; d_gene: NA; abundance: NA; len: 13; v_gene: TRBV18; CDR3aa: CASSPDSVETQYF; CDR3nt: TGTGCCAGCTCCCCGGACAGCGTGGAGACCCAGTACTTC
j_gene: TRBJ1-1; d_gene: NA; abundance: NA; len: 12; v_gene: TRBV19; CDR3aa: CASTSSGHEAFF; CDR3nt: TGTGCCAGTACCTCCTCCGGTCATGAAGCTTTCTTT
j_gene: TRBJ2-1; d_gene: NA; abundance: NA; len: 13; v_gene: TRBV12-5; CDR3aa: CASGPQTSNEQFF; CDR3nt: TGTGCTAGTGGTCCCCAGACTAGTAATGAGCAGTTCTTC
j_gene: TRBJ1-4; d_gene: NA; abundance: few; len: 15; v_gene: TRBV11-2; CDR3aa: CASSLDNRDGGKLFF; CDR3nt: TGTGCCAGCAGCTTAGATAACAGGGATGGGGGAAAACTGTTTTTT
j_gene: TRBJ2-3; d_gene: NA; abundance: NA; len: 14; v_gene: TRBV24-1; CDR3aa: CATSDLRSTDTQYF; CDR3nt: TGTGCCACCAGTGATTTACGGTCCACAGATACGCAGTATTTT
j_gene: TRBJ2-5; d_gene: NA; abundance: NA; len: 13; v_gene: TRBV12-3/TRBV12-4; CDR3aa: CASTAPGGETQYF; CDR3nt: TGTGCCAGCACCGCACCAGGGGGGGAGACCCAGTACTTC
j_gene: TRBJ2-7; d_gene: NA; abundance: NA; len: 13; v_gene: TRBV25-1; CDR3aa: CASSGGGTYEQYF; CDR3nt: TGTGCCAGCAGTGGGGGGGGCACCTACGAGCAGTACTTC
j_gene: TRBJ2-7; d_gene: TRBD2; abundance: NA; len: 17; v_gene: TRBV2; CDR3aa: CASREGRSAGAVNEQYF; CDR3nt: TGTGCCAGCAGGGAGGGGCGTTCAGCGGGAGCGGTGAACGAGCAGTACTTC
j_gene: TRBJ2-1; d_gene: NA; abundance: NA; len: 15; v_gene: TRBV15; CDR3aa: CATSRDLTSYNEQFF; CDR3nt: TGTGCCACCAGCAGAGATCTAACTTCATACAATGAGCAGTTCTTC
j_gene: TRBJ1-1; d_gene: NA; abundance: NA; len: 13; v_gene: TRBV10-2; CDR3aa: CATRGALNTEAFF; CDR3nt: TGCGCCACCCGGGGGGCCCTGAACACTGAAGCTTTCTTT
j_gene: TRBJ2-1; d_gene: NA; abundance: NA; len: 13; v_gene: TRBV3-1/TRBV3-2; CDR3aa: CASSQVSVVEQFF; CDR3nt: TGTGCCAGCAGCCAAGTATCGGTGGTGGAGCAGTTCTTC
j_gene: TRBJ2-4; d_gene: NA; abundance: NA; len: 15; v_gene: TRBV29-1; CDR3aa: CSVGLVVGAKNIQYF; CDR3nt: TGCAGCGTTGGTTTGGTCGTCGGAGCCAAAAACATTCAGTACTTC
j_gene: TRBJ2-7; d_gene: TRBD2; abundance: NA; len: 15; v_gene: TRBV3-1/TRBV3-2; CDR3aa: CASSQGTGGFYEQYF; CDR3nt: TGTGCCAGCAGCCAGGGGACGGGGGGTTTCTACGAGCAGTACTTC
j_gene: TRBJ2-5; d_gene: NA; abundance: NA; len: 14; v_gene: TRBV27; CDR3aa: CASSLFGQQETQYF; CDR3nt: TGTGCCAGCAGTTTATTTGGACAGCAAGAGACCCAGTACTTC